One and the same sample provided the 30 T cell receptor beta chains below, sequenced in a study of T cells in Graves' hyperthyroidism and ophthalmopathy. Amplified regions were TCR beta CDR3 sequences from RNA transcripts. Using the HTBI primer set, a first-round RT-PCR was run on the TCR CDR3. In TCRdb, the multiplex PCR reads were re-called with MiXCR into one record per CDR3 protein. The profile shows about 640,000 distinct CDR3 sequences, 20% to 25% of them singletons. The specimen was blood. These receptors all stem from a man aged 30 to 39 with Graves' ophthalmopathy.

This clonotype has only a few counts. The chain has TRBV5-1 and TRBJ2-1, with 7 bases aligning to TRBD2. The trim removed 0 bases at V and 2 bases at J, leaving 11 bases unmatched. Germline V gene data show CDR1 as SGHRS and CDR2 as YFSETQ. The CDR3 is 18 amino acids. CDR3 residues: CASSLERRGLAAYNEQFF. CDR3 DNA: TGCGCCAGCAGCTTGGAAAGGCGAGGCCTAGCGGCCTACAATGAGCAGTTCTTC.

The V and J genes are TRBV2 and TRBJ1-1, with a tentative D call TRBD1 (5 bases). The CDR3 is 14 residues long. In germline, CDR1 is SNHLY, CDR2 FYNNEI. V was clipped by 5 bases and J by 6 bases, with 16 bases between them. As DNA, the CDR3 is TGTGCCAGCAGTTCTCAGGGAATCAGCTCTGAAGCTTTCTTT. It encodes CASSSQGISSEAFF.

This clonotype was seen more than once but under ten times. The chain employs TRBV7-9 and TRBJ2-2, with D hard to call. Looked up from germline, CDR1 is SEHNR and CDR2 is FQNEAQ (reference sequence). Trimming took off 5 bases at V and 7 bases at J, with 11 bases between the two ends. The CDR3 spans 13 residues. This CDR3 is CASSPDAYGELFF. The CDR3, as DNA: TGTGCCAGCAGCCCGGACGCCTACGGGGAGCTGTTTTTT.

This clonotype occurred many times. The gene calls are TRBV30 and TRBJ2-7, with 8 bases aligning to TRBD2. The CDR3 extends over 14 amino acids. CDR1 and CDR2 from the germline V gene are GTSNPN and SVGIG (reference sequence). Unmatched junction bases numbered 3, after V lost 2 bases and J lost 0 bases. The CDR3 here is CAWSPGTSSYEQYF. CDR3 DNA: TGTGCCTGGAGTCCAGGGACTAGCTCCTACGAGCAGTACTTC.

This clonotype was counted only a few times. The chain uses TRBV3-1 and TRBJ2-1; 8 bases fit TRBD2. CDR1 is LGHDT and CDR2 is YNNKEL in the germline V gene (reference sequence). The V gene end was trimmed by 3 bases and the J gene end by 0 bases; junction bases not matched to a gene: 7. The CDR3 covers 17 residues. The CDR3 region is CASSHRTSRSSYNEQFF. The CDR3, as DNA: TGTGCCAGCAGCCATAGGACTAGCCGAAGCTCCTACAATGAGCAGTTCTTC.

This clonotype was counted a few times. The gene calls are TRBV7-9 and TRBJ2-6, with D tentatively TRBD2 (7 bases). V was clipped by 5 bases and J by 2 bases, with 16 bases between them. Germline V gene sequence: CDR1 SEHNR, CDR2 FQNEAQ (reference sequence). This CDR3 contains 17 residues. In DNA, the CDR3 is TGTGCCAGCAGCCCCCCCGGGGGGCGGGCTGGGGCCAACGTCCTGACTTTC. It codes for CASSPPGGRAGANVLTF.

The J gene is TRBJ2-2, the V gene TRBV7-9, with 9 bases that match TRBD2. Trimming removed 2 bases from V and 6 bases from J; junction bases left unmatched: 7. This CDR3 is built from 16 residues. CDR1 and CDR2 from the germline V gene are SEHNR and FQNEAQ (reference sequence). Written as DNA, the CDR3 is TGTGCCAGCAGCTTACGAGAACTAGCGGGCGCCGGGGAGCTGTTTTTT. Protein product: CASSLRELAGAGELFF.

The CDR3 reads CSATGTSRPPDEQFF. The DNA of the CDR3 is TGCAGTGCTACCGGGACTAGTCGCCCCCCCGATGAGCAGTTCTTC. This chain links TRBV20-1 with TRBJ2-1; 8 bases are shared with TRBD2. The germline V gene has CDR1 DFQATT and CDR2 SNEGSKA (reference sequence). The CDR3 totals 15 residues. V trimming: 4 bases; J trimming: 8 bases; junction bases outside the gene matches: 13.

J is TRBJ2-2 and V is TRBV30; TRBD1 matches at 9 bases. The junction had 3 bases not matched to a gene; V was cut back by 3 bases and J by 7 bases. The CDR3 runs 13 residues. Germline values: CDR1 GTSNPN, CDR2 SVGIG (reference sequence). The CDR3: CAWRRQGVGELFF. CDR3 DNA: TGTGCCTGGAGGAGACAGGGGGTCGGGGAGCTGTTTTTT.

The chain is built from TRBV20-1 and TRBJ2-3; 10 bases agree with TRBD2. J gave up 1 base and V 6 bases, and 13 bases lay outside the gene matches. The CDR3 consists of 17 residues. Germline CDR1 reads DFQATT; CDR2 reads SNEGSKA (reference sequence). Here the CDR3 reads CSAKPALAGRGTDTQYF. CDR3 coding DNA: TGCAGTGCCAAACCGGCACTAGCGGGAAGGGGCACAGATACGCAGTATTTT.

This chain links TRBV20-1 with TRBJ1-3, with D tentatively TRBD1 (5 bases). Per the germline V gene, CDR1 is DFQATT and CDR2 is SNEGSKA (reference sequence). This CDR3 is built from 14 residues. Trimming cost V 5 bases and J 0 bases, with 11 bases left between them. CDR3 region: CSAPRGGSGNTIYF. As DNA, the CDR3 is TGCAGTGCTCCCCGGGGGGGCTCTGGAAACACCATATATTTT.

V is TRBV6-1 and J is TRBJ2-1; 14 nucleotides match TRBD2. Germline CDR1 and CDR2: MNHNS and SASEGT. This CDR3 comprises 16 residues. The ends lost 5 bases at V and 7 bases at J; junction bases unmatched: 7. CDR3 sequence (DNA): TGTGCCAGCAGTCGCCTGACTAGCGGGAGGGAGAATGAGCAGTTCTTC. This sequence encodes CASSRLTSGRENEQFF.

This clonotype occurred a few times. V usage is TRBV12-3 or TRBV12-4 and J usage is TRBJ2-2, with TRBD2 matching 8 bases. J lost 6 bases, V lost 4 bases, and 7 bases had no gene match. The CDR3 loop spans 15 amino acids. The CDR3 loop reads CASSSGAGVPGELFF. The CDR3 nucleotides are TGTGCCAGCAGTTCTGGAGCGGGAGTCCCCGGGGAGCTGTTTTTT.

This clonotype was observed a few times. This chain's CDR3 is CASRGLDYEQYF. CDR3 nucleotide sequence: TGTGCCAGCAGGGGACTCGATTACGAGCAGTACTTC. The gene calls are TRBV12-3 or TRBV12-4 and TRBJ2-7, with a weak D call TRBD2 (6 bases). V gave up 6 bases and J gave up 4 bases, with 10 bases separating them. The length of the CDR3 is 12 residues.

This chain uses TRBV18 with TRBJ2-3; the D gene is possibly TRBD1 (5 bases). Germline loops: CDR1 KGHSH, CDR2 LQKENI. V lost 3 bases and J 0 bases, leaving 16 bases between the germline ends. CDR3 length equals 17 residues. This CDR3 reads CASSPVNRQASTDTQYF. The CDR3 DNA reads as TGTGCCAGCTCACCCGTAAACAGGCAAGCAAGCACAGATACGCAGTATTTT.

The chain links TRBV29-1 to TRBJ2-1, with 7 nucleotides matching TRBD1. The V gene's germline CDR1 is SQVTM and CDR2 ANQGSEA. The CDR3 length is 18 residues. After removal of 1 base from V and 1 base from J, the junction contained 13 bases not matched to a gene. Written as DNA, the CDR3 is TGCAGCGTTGAAGGGGGTCTGTGGACAGGAAGTTCCTACAATGAGCAGTTCTTC. This encodes CSVEGGLWTGSSYNEQFF.

This rearrangement joins TRBV28 to TRBJ1-3; no definite D call. Trimming cost V 5 bases and J 2 bases, with 19 bases left between them. Germline V gene data show CDR1 as MDHEN and CDR2 as SYDVKM. The length of the CDR3 is 17 residues. CDR3 amino acids: CASSPVPGFDAGNTIYF. The CDR3, as DNA: TGTGCCAGCAGTCCCGTCCCGGGTTTTGACGCTGGAAACACCATATATTTT.

V and J are TRBV19 and TRBJ2-1; the D gene is possibly TRBD1 (6 bases). Trimming removed 5 bases at V and 0 bases at J, with 11 bases between. CDR3 length: 15 amino acids. Germline V gene data show CDR1 as LNHDA and CDR2 as SQIVND (reference sequence). The CDR3 DNA reads TGTGCCAGTAGTCAACAGGGTATCTCCTACAATGAGCAGTTCTTC. Its protein is CASSQQGISYNEQFF.

This clonotype has just a few counts. V usage is TRBV6-1 and J usage is TRBJ1-1; 7 bases map to TRBD1. J gave up 7 bases and V 1 base, and 6 bases lay outside the gene matches. From germline, CDR1 is MNHNS and CDR2 SASEGT. CDR3 size: 14 residues. CDR3 sequence: CASSEGTGRLEAFF. The CDR3 coding sequence is TGTGCCAGCAGTGAAGGGACAGGAAGACTTGAAGCTTTCTTT.

This clonotype was counted between two and nine times. The rearrangement links TRBV7-9 to TRBJ2-6; no firm D call. This CDR3 has 14 amino acids. Germline V gene data show CDR1 as SEHNR and CDR2 as FQNEAQ (reference sequence). V lost 6 bases and J lost 1, with 7 bases in between. CDR3 coding DNA: TGTGCCAGCAGATCAGCATCTGGGGCCAACGTCCTGACTTTC. Its protein product is CASRSASGANVLTF.

This chain links TRBV28 with TRBJ2-2, with TRBD2 matching over 13 bases. CDR3 length: 18 residues. CDR1 is MDHEN, CDR2 SYDVKM, per germline. V lost 5 bases to trimming and J lost 3 bases; unmatched junction nucleotides: 9. CDR3 sequence: CASSAGLAGERDTGELFF. Written as DNA, the CDR3 is TGTGCCAGCAGTGCAGGACTAGCGGGAGAGAGGGACACCGGGGAGCTGTTTTTT. Together with reference TRBV28 and TRBJ2-2, the CDR3 gives the full variable domain: DVKVTQSSRYLVKRTGEKVFLECVQDMDHENMFWYRQDPGLGLRLIYFSYDVKMKEKGDIPEGYSVSREKKERFSLILESASTNQTSMYLCASSAGLAGERDTGELFFGEGSRLTVL.

This clonotype was seen repeatedly, ten times or more. The chain joins TRBV20-1 to TRBJ2-3, with TRBD1 matching 9 bases. This CDR3 region has 14 residues. In germline, CDR1 is DFQATT, CDR2 SNEGSKA (reference sequence). The V gene end was trimmed by 8 bases and the J gene end by 6 bases; junction bases not matched to a gene: 12. The CDR3: CSLPPGQGTDTQYF. The CDR3 DNA reads as TGCAGTCTTCCTCCGGGACAGGGTACGGATACGCAGTATTTT.

V gene TRBV20-1 combines with J gene TRBJ2-3, with a possible D match to TRBD1 (6 bases). The CDR3 is 16 residues long. Germline values: CDR1 DFQATT, CDR2 SNEGSKA (reference sequence). V was clipped by 2 bases and J by 5 bases, with 20 bases between them. The CDR3 DNA follows: TGCAGTGCTAGAACCCGGGACACCCCAATAGAAGATACGCAGTATTTT. Protein product: CSARTRDTPIEDTQYF.

This clonotype turned up a few times. The chain joins TRBV12-3 or TRBV12-4 to TRBJ2-7; 8 nucleotides align to TRBD1. The length of the CDR3 is 13 residues. V was clipped by 8 bases and J by 1 base; unmatched bases: 4. The CDR3, as DNA: TGTGCCAGCCAGGGGGCAAATTCCTACGAGCAGTACTTC. This codes for CASQGANSYEQYF.

The chain is built from TRBV7-9 and TRBJ2-5, with D tentatively TRBD2 (6 bases). V lost 4 bases, J lost 0 bases, and 15 bases lay in between. This CDR3 region has 16 residues. Looked up from germline, CDR1 is SEHNR and CDR2 is FQNEAQ (reference sequence). The CDR3 DNA reads as TGTGCCAGCAGCTCCCCTCCTTGGGGGGACCAAGAGACCCAGTACTTC. It is translated as CASSSPPWGDQETQYF.

This chain connects TRBV3-1 to TRBJ2-1; 8 nucleotides match TRBD2. J was trimmed by 2 bases and V by 0 bases; bases with no gene match: 15. This CDR3 comprises 20 residues. The germline CDR1 and CDR2 sequences are LGHDT and YNNKEL (reference sequence). The CDR3 DNA is TGTGCCAGCAGCCAAGAAGGGGCGGCTAGCGGGCCGCGCACCTACAATGAGCAGTTCTTC. It is translated as CASSQEGAASGPRTYNEQFF.

The V gene is TRBV15, the J gene TRBJ1-6; D gene ambiguous. In germline, CDR1 is LNHNV, CDR2 YYDKDF (reference sequence). The ends were cut back, 0 bases at V and 7 bases at J, with 13 bases in the middle. CDR3 size: 16 residues. The CDR3 nucleotides are TGTGCCACCAGCAGAGACGTCCGGGCCCGAAATTCACCCCTCCACTTT. It specifies CATSRDVRARNSPLHF.

This clonotype came up a few times. CDR3 sequence reads: CASSYDRYNEQYF. The CDR3 region has the DNA TGTGCCAGCAGTTACGACAGGTACAATGAGCAGTACTTC. The chain has TRBV6-2 or TRBV6-3 and TRBJ2-1, with D possibly being TRBD1 (6 bases). The last part of the DNA fits TRBJ2-7 better; the J call may be wrong. The CDR3 totals 13 residues. Germline V gene data show CDR1 as MNHEY and CDR2 as SVGEGT.

The V gene is TRBV29-1, the J gene TRBJ2-7; D is unclear. This CDR3 has 13 residues. Trimming shortened V by 4 bases and J by 1 base, and 11 bases separated the two germline ends. CDR1 is SQVTM, CDR2 ANQGSEA, per germline. CDR3 DNA sequence: TGCAGCGTTGTTTGGGTAACGTCCTACGAGCAGTACTTC. It yields the protein CSVVWVTSYEQYF.

This clonotype was observed a few times. The chain's CDR3 is CASSQAITDTQYF. The CDR3 DNA reads as TGTGCCAGCAGCCAAGCCATCACAGATACGCAGTATTTT. The chain uses TRBV14 and TRBJ2-3; D is undetermined. The germline gives CDR1 SGHDN, CDR2 FVKESK. The V end lost 1 base, the J end lost 2 bases, and 4 bases lay between the germline ends. There are 13 residues in the CDR3.